This entry is about one T cell receptor (beta chain). Its antigen is not known. The data belong to a study of T cells in localized non-small cell lung cancer. Data came from immunoSEQ multiplex PCR; TCRdb stores just in-frame clones and leaves some out. The table has 20,000 to 25,000 clones, approximately 84% seen once. Points from the study as a whole: Density of T cells in blood, when higher, went with longer overall survival. It was uninvolved adjacent lung that showed the highest T cell clonality, exceeding tumor. Heterogeneity remains possible because sequencing was limited to only one tumor region.

The CDR3 covers 14 residues. The germline V gene encodes CDR1 SGHVS and CDR2 FNYEAQ. The germline V and J ends were trimmed by 1 base and 6 bases, with 13 bases remaining between them. The TCR was taken from a male donor aged 60 or older with stage II squamous cell lung carcinoma. The rearrangement links TRBV7-6 to TRBJ2-7; D uncertain. The source material was peripheral blood, sampled before any cancer treatment. The CDR3 here is CASSLGPASREQYF. For the CDR3, the DNA is TGTGCCAGCAGCTTAGGGCCCGCAAGCCGCGAGCAGTACTTC.